This T cell receptor (beta chain) was observed in a study of cytomegalovirus exposure and HLA in healthy donors. Vbeta (60) and Jbeta (13) primers were used in the PCR. Libraries were prepared by immunoSEQ multiplex PCR; TCRdb keeps only in-frame clonotypes and omits some of them. Of some 150,000 clones listed, about three quarters were seen once; the top ten hold under 2%. Germline CDR1 SGHAT, CDR2 FQNNGV. J was trimmed by 5 bases and V by 5 bases; bases with no gene match: 9. The CDR3 is 15 amino acids. The material sequenced was PBMCs. The V and J genes are TRBV11-2 and TRBJ1-1, with 9 bases identical to TRBD1. This receptor was taken from a female donor in good health and CMV-seropositive. The CDR3 loop reads CASSNTGGGGTEAFF. The CDR3 bases are TGTGCCAGCAGCAACACAGGGGGCGGGGGTACTGAAGCTTTCTTT. The full variable domain, with the rest looked up from reference TRBV11-2 and TRBJ1-1, is EAGVAQSPRYKIIEKRQSVAFWCNPISGHATLYWYQQILGQGPKLLIQFQNNGVVDDSQLPKDRFSAERLKGVDSTLKIQPAKLEDSAVYLCASSNTGGGGTEAFFGQGTRLTVV.